What follows are 10 T cell receptor beta chains derived from one specimen sequenced in a study of cytomegalovirus exposure and HLA in healthy donors (dated by TCRdb to 2016 to 2017). Preparation of the library involved the immunoSEQ multiplex PCR assay. For the multiplex PCR, a mixture combining 60 forward primers for TCR Vbeta segments and 13 reverse primers for TCR Jbeta segments was used. What TCRdb holds here is the immuneACCESS table cut down to in-frame rearrangements. Part of the clones is not present; checked against another copy, under half of the missing clones reflect an unresolved V gene, and the others are unexplained. A total of 110,000 or so clones appear in this sample, 82% of them only once. The leading ten clones occupy roughly 1.5% of the sample. The sequenced material came from PBMCs. The receptors derive from a woman between 18 and 30 years old in good health and CMV-seronegative.

In this sample, this clone turned up a few times. The rearrangement links TRBV5-1 to TRBJ2-1; 8 positions agree with TRBD1. Germline V gene sequence: CDR1 SGHRS, CDR2 YFSETQ. With 0 bases clipped from V and 1 base from J, the junction kept 3 bases outside the gene matches. CDR3 length: 16 residues. The CDR3 loop reads CASSLARQGSYNEQFF. The CDR3 DNA reads as TGCGCCAGCAGCTTGGCTCGACAGGGGTCCTACAATGAGCAGTTCTTC.

V and J are TRBV7-8 and TRBJ2-7, with D maybe TRBD1 (6 bases). V dropped 5 bases and J dropped 7 bases, with 27 bases sitting between them. There are 17 residues in the CDR3. Germline V lookup: CDR1 SGHVS, CDR2 FQNEAQ. This CDR3 is CASSRRSQQGPSGEQYF. The CDR3 region has the DNA TGTGCCAGCAGCCGACGATCCCAACAGGGCCCCTCTGGGGAGCAGTACTTC.

This clone was picked up one time. V and J are TRBV2 and TRBJ1-2; 9 nucleotides line up with TRBD1. The germline V gene has CDR1 SNHLY and CDR2 FYNNEI. CDR3 length: 15 residues. The V gene end was trimmed by 7 bases and the J gene end by 3 bases; junction bases not matched to a gene: 9. CDR3 sequence: CASTLEGQGYYGYTF. The CDR3 DNA reads TGTGCCAGCACCCTGGAAGGACAGGGGTACTATGGCTACACCTTC.

The chain uses TRBV4-2 and TRBJ2-1, with 11 bases fitting TRBD2. Germline CDR1 LGHNA, CDR2 YNFKEQ. Trimming removed 0 bases from V and 9 bases from J; junction bases left unmatched: 13. The CDR3 is 18 residues long. The CDR3 bases are TGTGCCAGCAGCCAAGACTGGACTAGCGGGCTTGTCTGGGGTGAGCAGTTCTTC. Protein: CASSQDWTSGLVWGEQFF.

The chain joins TRBV21-1 to TRBJ1-5. TRBV21-1 is designated a pseudogene. This CDR3 region has 15 residues. The CDR3: CASSSRTGGDQPQHF. CDR3 sequence (DNA): TGTGCCAGCAGCTCCCGGACGGGGGGCGATCAGCCCCAGCATTTT.

The chain recombines TRBV11-1 with TRBJ2-7; weak D call: TRBD1 (6 bases). Per the germline V gene, CDR1 is SGHAT and CDR2 is FQDESV (reference sequence). Deletions cut 4 bases from V and 0 bases from J, with 19 bases between. The CDR3 loop spans 17 amino acids. CDR3 region: CASSSDRTYLSSYEQYF. The CDR3 bases are TGTGCCAGCAGCTCAGACAGGACCTACCTAAGCTCCTACGAGCAGTACTTC.

The chain couples TRBV19 to TRBJ2-5; possible D gene TRBD2, 6 bases. The germline gives CDR1 LNHDA, CDR2 SQIVND (reference sequence). This CDR3 has 13 amino acids. With 6 bases removed from V and 3 bases from J, the gap between germline ends came to 11 bases. The CDR3 sequence is CASSVTREETQYF. The CDR3 nucleotides are TGTGCCAGTAGCGTGACTAGGGAAGAGACCCAGTACTTC.

The chain employs TRBV9 and TRBJ2-3, with TRBD1 as a possible D gene (5 bases). The CDR3 is 17 residues long. Per germline, CDR1 SGDLS and CDR2 YYNGEE. V was shortened by 2 bases and J by 3 bases, with 19 bases between the two germline ends. The CDR3: CASSVLIGAWGTDTQYF. DNA for the CDR3: TGTGCCAGCAGCGTCCTTATTGGGGCCTGGGGTACAGATACGCAGTATTTT.

The CDR3 region is CASGEEAFF. The CDR3 DNA reads as TGTGCGAGTGGGGAGGAAGCTTTCTTT. The V and J genes are TRBV19 and TRBJ1-1; D ambiguous. Germline V gene lookup returns CDR1 LNHDA and CDR2 SQIVND (reference sequence). The CDR3 length is 9 residues.

The table lists this clone with a few counts. This sequence joins TRBV2 and TRBJ2-1; TRBD2 aligns across 8 bases. This CDR3 has 16 amino acids. J was trimmed by 2 bases and V by 7 bases; bases with no gene match: 10. The germline gives CDR1 SNHLY, CDR2 FYNNEI. CDR3 residues: CASTTPGGGAYNEQFF. DNA of the CDR3: TGTGCCAGCACTACCCCGGGAGGGGGGGCCTACAATGAGCAGTTCTTC.